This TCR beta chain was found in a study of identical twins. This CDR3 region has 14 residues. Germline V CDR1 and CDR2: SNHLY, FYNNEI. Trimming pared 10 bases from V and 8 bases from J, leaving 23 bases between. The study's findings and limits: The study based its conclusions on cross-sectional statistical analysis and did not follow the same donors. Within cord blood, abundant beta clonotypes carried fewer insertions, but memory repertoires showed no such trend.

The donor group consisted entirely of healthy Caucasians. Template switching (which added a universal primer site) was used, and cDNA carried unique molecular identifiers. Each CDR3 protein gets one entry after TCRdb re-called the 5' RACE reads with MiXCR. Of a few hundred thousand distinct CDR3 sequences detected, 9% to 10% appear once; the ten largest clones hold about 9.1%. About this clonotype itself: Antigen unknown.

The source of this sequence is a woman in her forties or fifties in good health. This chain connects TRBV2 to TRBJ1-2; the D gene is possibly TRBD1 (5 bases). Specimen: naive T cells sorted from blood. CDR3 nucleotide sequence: TGTGCCACCTTCCTCCCGGGACCTAGGGACGGCTACACCTTC. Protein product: CATFLPGPRDGYTF.